The 11 T cell receptor beta chains reported below all come from one sample, sequenced in a study of T cells expressing NK-cell markers. Following a re-call of the 5' RACE reads, TCRdb has one entry per CDR3 protein and lacks DNA. The table lists 130,000 to 150,000 distinct CDR3 sequences, with roughly 12% in the top ten. Sequenced: blood T cells: a sorted CD56 or NKG2C T cell subset, CD4+ or CD8+ T cells, or bulk PBMC T cells (not recorded which). These receptors were collected from a man between 18 and 29 years old in good health.

V and J are TRBV18 and TRBJ2-1; TCRdb picks TRBD2, but there is no DNA to check that call. Looked up from germline, CDR1 is KGHSH and CDR2 is LQKENI. The CDR3 has 16 residues. The CDR3 reads CASSPPLAGDYNEQFF. The full variable domain, completed using reference TRBV18 and TRBJ2-1, is NAGVMQNPRHLVRRRGQEARLRCSPMKGHSHVYWYRQLPEEGLKFMVYLQKENIIDESGMPKERFSAEFPKEGPSILRIQQVVRGDSAAYFCASSPPLAGDYNEQFFGPGTRLTVL.

This chain joins TRBV6-5 and TRBJ2-1; TCRdb's D gene call, TRBD2, goes unchecked for lack of DNA. The CDR3 runs 18 residues. CDR1 and CDR2 from the germline V gene are MNHEY and SVGAGI. CDR3 sequence reads: CASSPGLAGSWSYNEQFF.

This chain joins TRBV6-5 and TRBJ2-3; the TCRdb call, TRBD2, lacks DNA for checking. Germline V gene data show CDR1 as MNHEY and CDR2 as SVGAGI. CDR3 length equals 16 residues. CDR3: CASSYFLAGDTDTQYF.

The CDR3: CATSDLGQGLQETQYF. This sequence joins TRBV24-1 and TRBJ2-5; TCRdb gives TRBD1 as the D gene, but with no DNA this cannot be confirmed. The CDR3 consists of 16 residues. Germline V CDR1 and CDR2: KGHDR, SFDVKD.

The chain joins TRBV25-1 to TRBJ2-3; TCRdb indicates TRBD1, and absent DNA this call remains unverified. This CDR3 spans 11 amino acids. Germline values: CDR1 MGHDK, CDR2 SYGVNS. The CDR3 loop reads CASNQGDTQYF.

The V and J genes are TRBV5-6 and TRBJ1-1; the D gene TCRdb calls, TRBD1, cannot be checked with no DNA. The CDR3 consists of 15 residues. The V gene's germline CDR1 is SGHDT and CDR2 YYEEEE. The CDR3 region is CASSPETGGGTEAFF. Combining the CDR3 with reference TRBV5-6 and TRBJ1-1 gives the whole variable domain DAGVTQSPTHLIKTRGQQVTLRCSPKSGHDTVSWYQQALGQGPQFIFQYYEEEERQRGNFPDRFSGHQFPNYSSELNVNALLLGDSALYLCASSPETGGGTEAFFGQGTRLTVV.

V is TRBV12-3 or TRBV12-4 and J is TRBJ1-5; without DNA, the TCRdb call of TRBD1 cannot be checked. The CDR3 loop spans 17 amino acids. CDR3 sequence reads: CASSPLAGDRGNQPQHF.

This chain uses TRBV30 with TRBJ2-7. This CDR3 has 13 residues. Germline CDR1 reads GTSNPN; CDR2 reads SVGIG (reference sequence). The CDR3 sequence is CAWSSGFNYEQYF.

The chain uses TRBV7-7 and TRBJ2-5; there is no DNA to check the TCRdb D call of TRBD2. CDR3 length equals 14 residues. In germline, CDR1 is SSHAT, CDR2 FNYEAQ (reference sequence). The CDR3 sequence: CASSPERGQETQYF.

This chain links TRBV20-1 with TRBJ1-1. CDR1 and CDR2 (germline): DFQATT, SNEGSKA (reference sequence). CDR3 size: 13 residues. CDR3 in amino acids: CSAYLGMNTEAFF.

This chain links TRBV19 with TRBJ2-1; TCRdb gives TRBD2 as the D gene, but with no DNA this cannot be confirmed. CDR1 is LNHDA, CDR2 SQIVND, per germline (reference sequence). The CDR3 spans 15 residues. The CDR3 loop reads CASRPTSGIYNEQFF.